The rows below give T cell receptor beta chains drawn from one sample of a study of blood T cell repertoires in COVID-19. Profiling relied on immunoSEQ multiplex PCR, and the TCRdb table lists in-frame clones only, not all of them. The repertoire has some 200,000 clones, roughly nine tenths of them found once; the top ten carry 0.6% to 1%. The material sequenced was peripheral blood. The receptors originated from a woman in her 70s with acute or convalescent COVID-19. The CDR3 runs from the conserved cysteine through the conserved F or W. The D gene is left open where the match is weak. Clone size is shown for a subset of rows, as once, few, many or a class of expanded clone.

clone size: -
J gene: TRBJ1-2
D gene: -
V gene: TRBV10-3
CDR3 protein: CAISVQTGYGYTF
CDR3 DNA: TGTGCCATCAGTGTTCAGACGGGCTATGGCTACACCTTC

clone size: -
J gene: TRBJ1-4
D gene: TRBD1
V gene: TRBV5-6
CDR3 protein: CASTQQGAGEKLFF
CDR3 DNA: TGTGCCAGCACCCAGCAGGGGGCTGGGGAAAAACTGTTTTTT

clone size: -
J gene: TRBJ1-2
D gene: TRBD1
V gene: TRBV19
CDR3 protein: CASGDRRHYGYTF
CDR3 DNA: TGTGCCAGTGGGGACAGACGACACTATGGCTACACCTTC

clone size: -
J gene: TRBJ2-1
D gene: -
V gene: TRBV7-2
CDR3 protein: CASSWSTGSYNEQFF
CDR3 DNA: TGTGCCAGCAGCTGGAGTACAGGTTCCTACAATGAGCAGTTCTTC

clone size: once
J gene: TRBJ2-7
D gene: TRBD1
V gene: TRBV5-6
CDR3 protein: CASGWGTESYEQYF
CDR3 DNA: TGTGCCAGCGGCTGGGGGACAGAAAGTTACGAGCAGTACTTC

clone size: -
J gene: TRBJ1-2
D gene: TRBD1
V gene: TRBV5-4
CDR3 protein: CASRLTGGLGGYTF
CDR3 DNA: TGTGCCAGCAGACTTACAGGGGGATTAGGTGGCTACACCTTC

clone size: -
J gene: TRBJ1-4
D gene: TRBD1
V gene: TRBV15
CDR3 protein: CATSRAGDRNEKLFF
CDR3 DNA: TGTGCCACCAGCAGAGCAGGGGACAGGAATGAAAAACTGTTTTTT

clone size: -
J gene: TRBJ2-3
D gene: TRBD2
V gene: TRBV5-4
CDR3 protein: CASSFSGGVTDTQYF
CDR3 DNA: TGTGCCAGCAGCTTTAGCGGGGGGGTCACAGATACGCAGTATTTT

clone size: -
J gene: TRBJ2-3
D gene: -
V gene: TRBV18
CDR3 protein: CASAPPGGVRDTQYF
CDR3 DNA: TGTGCCAGCGCCCCACCAGGGGGGGTCCGAGATACGCAGTATTTT

clone size: -
J gene: TRBJ1-1
D gene: -
V gene: TRBV2
CDR3 protein: CASKVQEAFF
CDR3 DNA: TGTGCCAGCAAAGTACAGGAAGCTTTCTTT

clone size: -
J gene: TRBJ2-1
D gene: TRBD1
V gene: TRBV25-1
CDR3 protein: CASSGYSGTANREQFF
CDR3 DNA: TGTGCCAGCAGCGGATACTCCGGGACAGCTAATCGTGAGCAGTTCTTC

clone size: -
J gene: TRBJ1-1
D gene: -
V gene: TRBV2
CDR3 protein: CASSERTDFSAFF
CDR3 DNA: TGTGCCAGCAGCGAGAGGACAGATTTCTCAGCTTTCTTT

clone size: -
J gene: TRBJ2-7
D gene: -
V gene: TRBV25-1
CDR3 protein: CASSELWGGEQYF
CDR3 DNA: TGTGCCAGCAGTGAATTATGGGGCGGCGAGCAGTACTTC

clone size: -
J gene: TRBJ1-5
D gene: -
V gene: TRBV3-1/TRBV3-2
CDR3 protein: CASSSSPRGSSNQPQHF
CDR3 DNA: TGTGCCAGCAGCTCAAGCCCCAGGGGAAGTAGCAATCAGCCCCAGCATTTT

clone size: once
J gene: TRBJ1-1
D gene: TRBD1
V gene: TRBV5-1
CDR3 protein: CASSLDGTGGGTEAFF
CDR3 DNA: TGCGCCAGCAGCTTGGACGGGACAGGGGGAGGGACTGAAGCTTTCTTT

clone size: -
J gene: TRBJ2-7
D gene: -
V gene: TRBV12-3/TRBV12-4
CDR3 protein: CASSSREPSEQYF
CDR3 DNA: TGTGCCAGCAGTTCTCGGGAGCCCTCAGAGCAGTACTTC

clone size: -
J gene: TRBJ2-2
D gene: -
V gene: TRBV19
CDR3 protein: CASSIVEGRTGELFF
CDR3 DNA: TGTGCCAGTAGTATAGTGGAGGGTCGAACCGGGGAGCTGTTTTTT

clone size: -
J gene: TRBJ1-2
D gene: TRBD1
V gene: TRBV6-5
CDR3 protein: CASRRTGDNYGYTF
CDR3 DNA: TGTGCCAGCAGGAGGACAGGTGATAACTATGGCTACACCTTC

clone size: -
J gene: TRBJ2-7
D gene: TRBD2
V gene: TRBV20-1
CDR3 protein: CSASQGLAGAYEQYF
CDR3 DNA: TGCAGTGCTAGTCAGGGACTAGCGGGAGCCTACGAGCAGTACTTC

clone size: -
J gene: TRBJ1-3
D gene: -
V gene: TRBV10-2
CDR3 protein: CASRGGATPGTGNTIYF
CDR3 DNA: TGCGCCAGCAGAGGGGGGGCCACCCCGGGCACGGGGAACACCATATATTTT

clone size: -
J gene: TRBJ2-7
D gene: TRBD1
V gene: TRBV25-1
CDR3 protein: CASRRPGQGYEQYF
CDR3 DNA: TGTGCCAGCAGAAGACCGGGACAGGGATACGAGCAGTACTTC

clone size: -
J gene: TRBJ2-3
D gene: TRBD2
V gene: TRBV11-1
CDR3 protein: CASSLVGTRSTDTQYF
CDR3 DNA: TGTGCCAGCAGCTTAGTCGGGACTAGGAGCACAGATACGCAGTATTTT

clone size: -
J gene: TRBJ2-3
D gene: TRBD2
V gene: TRBV6-5
CDR3 protein: CASKHERGATDTQYF
CDR3 DNA: TGTGCCAGCAAACATGAGCGGGGAGCCACAGATACGCAGTATTTT

clone size: -
J gene: TRBJ1-1
D gene: -
V gene: TRBV5-6
CDR3 protein: CASTTVLSEAFF
CDR3 DNA: TGTGCCAGCACCACGGTTTTGTCTGAAGCTTTCTTT

clone size: -
J gene: TRBJ1-5
D gene: -
V gene: TRBV19
CDR3 protein: CASSIVGGGQPQHF
CDR3 DNA: TGTGCCAGTAGTATCGTCGGGGGAGGACAGCCCCAGCATTTT

clone size: -
J gene: TRBJ2-4
D gene: -
V gene: TRBV20-1
CDR3 protein: CSASGGTPIAKNIQYF
CDR3 DNA: TGCAGTGCTAGTGGGGGCACCCCTATAGCCAAAAACATTCAGTACTTC

clone size: -
J gene: TRBJ1-1
D gene: -
V gene: TRBV6-5
CDR3 protein: CASSYSRGEAFF
CDR3 DNA: TGTGCCAGCAGTTATTCCAGGGGTGAAGCTTTCTTT

clone size: -
J gene: TRBJ2-3
D gene: -
V gene: TRBV4-1
CDR3 protein: CASSQATGLSTDTQYF
CDR3 DNA: TGCGCCAGCAGCCAAGCAACAGGGCTCAGCACAGATACGCAGTATTTT

clone size: -
J gene: TRBJ1-4
D gene: -
V gene: TRBV7-2
CDR3 protein: CASSSTRGGNEKLFF
CDR3 DNA: TGTGCCAGCAGTTCCACCCGCGGCGGAAATGAAAAACTGTTTTTT

clone size: -
J gene: TRBJ2-3
D gene: -
V gene: TRBV7-2
CDR3 protein: CASSLSTDTQYF
CDR3 DNA: TGTGCCAGCAGTCTCAGCACAGATACGCAGTATTTT

clone size: -
J gene: TRBJ2-7
D gene: TRBD1
V gene: TRBV14
CDR3 protein: CASSQRQGSSYEQYF
CDR3 DNA: TGTGCCAGCAGCCAACGACAGGGTAGCTCCTACGAGCAGTACTTC

clone size: once
J gene: TRBJ2-7
D gene: TRBD2
V gene: TRBV3-1/TRBV3-2
CDR3 protein: CASSQRGTKDEQYF
CDR3 DNA: TGTGCCAGCAGCCAACGGGGGACTAAAGACGAGCAGTACTTC

clone size: -
J gene: TRBJ2-2
D gene: TRBD2
V gene: TRBV6-5
CDR3 protein: CASSYPGRVAGELFF
CDR3 DNA: TGTGCCAGCAGTTACCCCGGGAGGGTGGCCGGGGAGCTGTTTTTT

clone size: once
J gene: TRBJ2-1
D gene: TRBD2
V gene: TRBV11-3
CDR3 protein: CASSLVPPGGPAYNEQFF
CDR3 DNA: TGTGCCAGCAGCTTAGTCCCCCCGGGAGGGCCGGCCTACAATGAGCAGTTCTTC

clone size: -
J gene: TRBJ2-5
D gene: -
V gene: TRBV29-1
CDR3 protein: CSVASRSGWETQYF
CDR3 DNA: TGCAGCGTTGCTAGCAGGAGCGGTTGGGAGACCCAGTACTTC

clone size: few
J gene: TRBJ2-3
D gene: -
V gene: TRBV5-1
CDR3 protein: CASSLDGQPFTDTQYF
CDR3 DNA: TGCGCCAGCAGCTTGGATGGACAGCCCTTCACAGATACGCAGTATTTT

clone size: few
J gene: TRBJ1-5
D gene: -
V gene: TRBV6-5
CDR3 protein: CASSNREQQPQHF
CDR3 DNA: TGTGCCAGCAGCAATCGGGAGCAACAGCCCCAGCATTTT

clone size: -
J gene: TRBJ1-5
D gene: TRBD1
V gene: TRBV6-5
CDR3 protein: CASRLTGMDNQPQHF
CDR3 DNA: TGTGCCAGCAGGCTGACAGGGATGGACAATCAGCCCCAGCATTTT

clone size: -
J gene: TRBJ2-1
D gene: -
V gene: TRBV23-1
CDR3 protein: CASSQTPQEDNEQFF
CDR3 DNA: TGCGCCAGCAGTCAGACTCCACAGGAAGACAATGAGCAGTTCTTC

clone size: -
J gene: TRBJ2-7
D gene: -
V gene: TRBV5-6
CDR3 protein: CASRRQTYEQYF
CDR3 DNA: TGTGCCAGCAGGAGACAGACCTACGAGCAGTACTTC

clone size: -
J gene: TRBJ1-2
D gene: TRBD1
V gene: TRBV4-1
CDR3 protein: CASSQLGGDRSYGYTF
CDR3 DNA: TGCGCCAGCAGCCAACTGGGTGGGGACAGATCCTATGGCTACACCTTC

clone size: -
J gene: TRBJ2-7
D gene: -
V gene: TRBV15
CDR3 protein: CATSRGSFYEQYF
CDR3 DNA: TGTGCCACCAGCAGGGGCTCGTTCTACGAGCAGTACTTC

clone size: -
J gene: TRBJ2-7
D gene: -
V gene: TRBV5-6
CDR3 protein: CASSLGGMVRYEQYF
CDR3 DNA: TGTGCCAGCAGCTTGGGAGGCATGGTTAGGTACGAGCAGTACTTC

clone size: -
J gene: TRBJ2-2
D gene: TRBD2
V gene: TRBV19
CDR3 protein: CASRIAGELTGELFF
CDR3 DNA: TGTGCCAGTAGAATTGCGGGAGAATTAACCGGGGAGCTGTTTTTT

clone size: -
J gene: TRBJ2-3
D gene: -
V gene: TRBV24-1
CDR3 protein: CATSFTDTQYF
CDR3 DNA: TGTGCCACCAGCTTTACAGATACGCAGTATTTT

clone size: -
J gene: TRBJ2-5
D gene: TRBD2
V gene: TRBV4-2
CDR3 protein: CASSQEGASGGEETQYF
CDR3 DNA: TGTGCCAGCAGCCAAGAGGGAGCTAGCGGGGGGGAAGAGACCCAGTACTTC

clone size: -
J gene: TRBJ2-3
D gene: -
V gene: TRBV2
CDR3 protein: CASSIMWGGEDTQYF
CDR3 DNA: TGTGCCAGCAGTATTATGTGGGGCGGGGAGGATACGCAGTATTTT

clone size: -
J gene: TRBJ1-6
D gene: -
V gene: TRBV7-8
CDR3 protein: CASSLSFGQTGSPLHF
CDR3 DNA: TGTGCCAGCAGCTTATCCTTTGGACAGACGGGTTCACCCCTCCACTTT

clone size: -
J gene: TRBJ1-3
D gene: -
V gene: TRBV19
CDR3 protein: CASSRGNSGNTIYF
CDR3 DNA: TGTGCCAGTAGTCGGGGAAACTCTGGAAACACCATATATTTT

clone size: -
J gene: TRBJ2-1
D gene: -
V gene: TRBV10-2
CDR3 protein: CASRGTARYNEQFF
CDR3 DNA: TGCGCCAGCAGGGGGACTGCTAGATACAATGAGCAGTTCTTC

clone size: -
J gene: TRBJ1-2
D gene: -
V gene: TRBV7-2
CDR3 protein: CASSPGTPNYGYTF
CDR3 DNA: TGTGCCAGCAGTCCTGGGACACCAAACTATGGCTACACCTTC

clone size: -
J gene: TRBJ2-7
D gene: -
V gene: TRBV6-5
CDR3 protein: CASSSPRLGAMHEQYF
CDR3 DNA: TGTGCCAGCAGTTCGCCCCGCCTGGGGGCGATGCACGAGCAGTACTTC

clone size: -
J gene: TRBJ1-2
D gene: TRBD1
V gene: TRBV5-1
CDR3 protein: CASSPDLTGRGYTF
CDR3 DNA: TGCGCCAGCAGCCCAGATCTGACAGGGCGTGGCTACACCTTC

clone size: -
J gene: TRBJ2-2
D gene: -
V gene: TRBV5-4
CDR3 protein: CASSSGGTVAGELFF
CDR3 DNA: TGTGCCAGCAGCTCTGGGGGCACGGTGGCCGGGGAGCTGTTTTTT

clone size: once
J gene: TRBJ1-6
D gene: -
V gene: TRBV6-1
CDR3 protein: CASSVKDSDSYNSPLHF
CDR3 DNA: TGTGCCAGCAGTGTTAAGGACTCCGACTCCTATAATTCACCCCTCCACTTT

clone size: few
J gene: TRBJ1-6
D gene: -
V gene: TRBV7-8
CDR3 protein: CASSLDNSPLHF
CDR3 DNA: TGTGCCAGCAGCTTAGACAACTCACCCCTCCACTTT

clone size: -
J gene: TRBJ2-1
D gene: TRBD1
V gene: TRBV7-2
CDR3 protein: CASSRGTGLNNEQFF
CDR3 DNA: TGTGCCAGCAGCCGCGGGACAGGGCTTAACAATGAGCAGTTCTTC